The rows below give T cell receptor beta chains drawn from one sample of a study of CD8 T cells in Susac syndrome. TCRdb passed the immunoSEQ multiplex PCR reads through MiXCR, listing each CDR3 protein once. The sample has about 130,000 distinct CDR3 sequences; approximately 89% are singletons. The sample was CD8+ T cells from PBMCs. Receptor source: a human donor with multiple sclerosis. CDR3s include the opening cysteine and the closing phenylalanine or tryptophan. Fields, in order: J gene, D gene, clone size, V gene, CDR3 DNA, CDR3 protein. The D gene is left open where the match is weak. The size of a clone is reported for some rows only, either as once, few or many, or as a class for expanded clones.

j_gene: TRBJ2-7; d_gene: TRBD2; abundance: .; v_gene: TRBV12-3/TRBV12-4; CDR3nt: TGTGCCAGCAGTTTTCTAGCGGGAGCCTACGAGCAGTACTTC; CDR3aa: CASSFLAGAYEQYF
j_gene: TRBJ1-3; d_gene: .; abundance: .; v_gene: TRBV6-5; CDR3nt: TGTGCCAGCAGTTATAATCACCTCTCTGGAAACACCATATATTTT; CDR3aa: CASSYNHLSGNTIYF
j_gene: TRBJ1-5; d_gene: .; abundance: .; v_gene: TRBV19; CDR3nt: TGTGCCAGTAGTATTTACAGATTAAGCAATCAGCCCCAGCTTTTT; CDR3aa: CASSIYRLSNQPQLF
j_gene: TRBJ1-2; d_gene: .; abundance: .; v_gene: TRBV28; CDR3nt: TGTGCCAGCAGTTTTGCTTTGTTGGACGCCGCTAACTATGGCTACACCTTC; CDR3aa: CASSFALLDAANYGYTF
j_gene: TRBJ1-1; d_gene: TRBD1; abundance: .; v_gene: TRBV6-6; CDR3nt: TGTGCCAGCAGTTACTCGCCGGGACAGGGGGAAGCTTTCTTT; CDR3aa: CASSYSPGQGEAFF
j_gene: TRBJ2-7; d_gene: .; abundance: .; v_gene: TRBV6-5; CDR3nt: TGTGCCAGCAGTGGCGGAACCCCCTACGAGCAGTACTTC; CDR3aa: CASSGGTPYEQYF
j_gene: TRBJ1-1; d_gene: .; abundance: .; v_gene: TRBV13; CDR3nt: TGTGCCAGCAGCTTAAGGGGCGGTCGGAACACTGAAGCTTTCTTT; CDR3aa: CASSLRGGRNTEAFF
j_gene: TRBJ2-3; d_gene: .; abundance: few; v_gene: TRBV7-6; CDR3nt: TGTGCCAGCAGCTCGCTACTAGCCCATACGCAGTATTTT; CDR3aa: CASSSLLAHTQYF
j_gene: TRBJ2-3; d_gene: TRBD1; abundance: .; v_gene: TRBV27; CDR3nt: TGTGCCAGCAGCTACGAGGGACAGGGCACAGATACGCAGTATTTT; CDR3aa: CASSYEGQGTDTQYF
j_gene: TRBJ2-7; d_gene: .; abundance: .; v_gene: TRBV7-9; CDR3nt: TGTGCCAGCAGCTTAGGGAGTAGCTCCTACGAGCAGTACTTC; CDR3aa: CASSLGSSSYEQYF
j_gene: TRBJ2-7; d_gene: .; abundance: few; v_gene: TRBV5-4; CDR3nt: TGTGCCAGCAGCAAGGGGGAGATCTCCTACGAGCAGTACTTC; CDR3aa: CASSKGEISYEQYF
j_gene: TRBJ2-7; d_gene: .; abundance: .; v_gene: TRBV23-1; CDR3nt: TGCGCCTCCCATACGGGTGCTTACGAGCAGTACTTC; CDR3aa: CASHTGAYEQYF
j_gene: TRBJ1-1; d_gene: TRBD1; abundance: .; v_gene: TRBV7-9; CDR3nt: TGTGCCAGCAGCTTTCAGGGGGCAGGCACTGAAGCTTTCTTT; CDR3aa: CASSFQGAGTEAFF
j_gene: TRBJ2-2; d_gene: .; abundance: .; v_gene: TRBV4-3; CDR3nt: TGCGCCAGCAGCCAAGAATTTCTGGCCCCCCTTGTCGGGGAGCTGTTTTTT; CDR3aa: CASSQEFLAPLVGELFF
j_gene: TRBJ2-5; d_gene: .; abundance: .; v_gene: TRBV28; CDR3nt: TGTGCCAGCAGTTTGAGGGCGCCCCTTAGAGAGACCCAGTACTTC; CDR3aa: CASSLRAPLRETQYF
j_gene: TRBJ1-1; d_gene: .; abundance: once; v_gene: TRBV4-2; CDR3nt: TGTGCCAGCAGCCAAGTGTTGGCTGAGAACACTGAAGCTTTCTTT; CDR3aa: CASSQVLAENTEAFF
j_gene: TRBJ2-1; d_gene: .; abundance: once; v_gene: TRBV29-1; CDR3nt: TGCAGCGTTACCGGGACCATGGAGGAGCAGTTCTTC; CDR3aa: CSVTGTMEEQFF
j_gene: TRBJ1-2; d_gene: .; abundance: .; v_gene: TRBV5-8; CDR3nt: TGTGCCAGCGTAGCCTTCTATGGCTACACCTTC; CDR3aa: CASVAFYGYTF
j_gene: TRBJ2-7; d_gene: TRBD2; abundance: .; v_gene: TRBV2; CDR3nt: TGTGCCAGTCTGAGAGGGGCTAGCGGGGAGAGTTTGGCAGACGAGCAGTACTTC; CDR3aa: CASLRGASGESLADEQYF
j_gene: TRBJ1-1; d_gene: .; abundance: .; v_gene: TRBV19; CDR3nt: TGTGCCAGTAGGCTGGCAGGCAACACTGAAGCTTTCTTT; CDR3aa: CASRLAGNTEAFF
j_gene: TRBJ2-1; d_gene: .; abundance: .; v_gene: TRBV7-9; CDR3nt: TGTGCCAGCAGCCGATCGGGTCTCGGCTTGTATAATGAGCAGTTCTTC; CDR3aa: CASSRSGLGLYNEQFF
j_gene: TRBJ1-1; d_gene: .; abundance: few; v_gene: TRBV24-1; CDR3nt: TGTGCCACCCGAGCCGGCACTGAAGCTTTCTTT; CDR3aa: CATRAGTEAFF
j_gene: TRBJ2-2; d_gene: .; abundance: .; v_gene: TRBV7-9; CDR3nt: TGTGCCAGCAGCGGTTTGGAGGGCACCGGGGAGCTGTTTTTT; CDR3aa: CASSGLEGTGELFF
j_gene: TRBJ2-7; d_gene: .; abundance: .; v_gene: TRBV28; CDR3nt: TGTGCCAGCAGCCGGTCGGTAGGGTTTCAATACGAGCAGTACTTC; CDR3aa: CASSRSVGFQYEQYF
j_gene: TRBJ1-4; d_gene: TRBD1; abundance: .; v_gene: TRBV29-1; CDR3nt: TGCAGCGTTGAAGACGGGACAGGGCCTGAAAAACTGTTTTTT; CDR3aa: CSVEDGTGPEKLFF
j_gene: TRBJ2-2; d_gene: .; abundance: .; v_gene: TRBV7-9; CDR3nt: TGTGCCAGCAGCTGGGACTTGAGGACCGGGGAGCTGTTTTTT; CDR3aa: CASSWDLRTGELFF
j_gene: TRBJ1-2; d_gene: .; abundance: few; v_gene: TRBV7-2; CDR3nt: TGTGCCAGCAGCTCTCGGGACGGACTTAACTATGGCTACACCTTC; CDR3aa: CASSSRDGLNYGYTF
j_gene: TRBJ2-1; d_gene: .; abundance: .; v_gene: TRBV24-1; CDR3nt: TGTGCCACCAGTAACTCTGATGAGCAGTTCTTC; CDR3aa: CATSNSDEQFF
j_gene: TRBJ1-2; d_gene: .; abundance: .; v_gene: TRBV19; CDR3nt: TGTGCCAGTTCTTTGGGGGAGAATGACTATGGCTACACCTTC; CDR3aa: CASSLGENDYGYTF
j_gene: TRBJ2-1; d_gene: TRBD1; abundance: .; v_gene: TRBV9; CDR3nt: TGTGCCAGCAGCGATCCTAACGGACAGGGGATCCATGAGCAGTTCTTC; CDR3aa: CASSDPNGQGIHEQFF
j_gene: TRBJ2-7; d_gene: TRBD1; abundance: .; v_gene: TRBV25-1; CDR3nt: TGTGCCAGCAGTGAATGGACAGGATCCTACGAGCAGTACTTC; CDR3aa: CASSEWTGSYEQYF
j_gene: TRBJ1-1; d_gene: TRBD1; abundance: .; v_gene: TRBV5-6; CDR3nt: TGTGCCAGCAGCTTGGGGACAGGGTACGGAGCTTTCTTT; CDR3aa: CASSLGTGYGAFF
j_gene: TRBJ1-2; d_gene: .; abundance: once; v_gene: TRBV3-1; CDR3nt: TGTGCCAGCAGCCAAGCCGGACAGCCGGTAGGCTACACCTTC; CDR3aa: CASSQAGQPVGYTF
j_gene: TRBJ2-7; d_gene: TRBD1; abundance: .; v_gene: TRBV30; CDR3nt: TGTGCCTGTAACCGGGACAGCCACTACGAGCAGTACTTC; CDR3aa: CACNRDSHYEQYF
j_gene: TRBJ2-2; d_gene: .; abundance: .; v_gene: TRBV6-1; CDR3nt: TGTGCCAGCAGTGATATGGGACACCAAAACACCGGGGAGCTGTTTTTT; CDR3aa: CASSDMGHQNTGELFF
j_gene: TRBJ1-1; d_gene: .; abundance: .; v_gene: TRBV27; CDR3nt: TGTGCCAGCAGCTCCGGGACAAATCTCCCTGAAGCTTTCTTT; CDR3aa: CASSSGTNLPEAFF
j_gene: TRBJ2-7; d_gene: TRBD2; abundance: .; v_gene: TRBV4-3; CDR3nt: TGCGCCAGCAGCCAAGAGACTAGCGTTTCGTACGAGCAGTACTTC; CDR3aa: CASSQETSVSYEQYF
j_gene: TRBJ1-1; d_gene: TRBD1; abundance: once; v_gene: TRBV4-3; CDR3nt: TGCGCCAGCAGCCAAGGACAGGGACGAACTGAAGCTTTCTTT; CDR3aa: CASSQGQGRTEAFF
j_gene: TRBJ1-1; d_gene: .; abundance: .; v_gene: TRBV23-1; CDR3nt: TGCGCCAGCCAAAGTCCTTGGATGGCTGAAGCTTTCTTT; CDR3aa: CASQSPWMAEAFF
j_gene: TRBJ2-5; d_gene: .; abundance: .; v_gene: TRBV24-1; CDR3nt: TGTGCCACCAGTGATCCAGGGGAGACCCAGTACTTC; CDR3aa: CATSDPGETQYF
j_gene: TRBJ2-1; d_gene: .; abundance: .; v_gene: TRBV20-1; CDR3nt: TGCAGTGCTAGAGATACGGCGGCCAGCTCCTACAATGAGCAGTTCTTC; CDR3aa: CSARDTAASSYNEQFF
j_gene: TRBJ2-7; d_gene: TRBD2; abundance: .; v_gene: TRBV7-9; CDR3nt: TGTGCCAGCAGCGATAGCGGGAGCGTGTACGAGCAGTACTTC; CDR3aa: CASSDSGSVYEQYF
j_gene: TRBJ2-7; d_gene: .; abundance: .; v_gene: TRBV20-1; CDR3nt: TGCAGTGCTAGAGACTTCCGGAGCTCCTACGAGCAGTACTTC; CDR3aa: CSARDFRSSYEQYF
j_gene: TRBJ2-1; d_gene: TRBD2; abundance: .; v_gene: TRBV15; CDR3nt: TGTGCCACCAGCATAGCGGGAGGGCCCCTTCCGGTCTTC; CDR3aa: CATSIAGGPLPVF
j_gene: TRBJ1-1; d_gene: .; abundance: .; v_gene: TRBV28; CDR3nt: TGTGCCAGCAGTTTAACAGACGAAGCTTTCTTT; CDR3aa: CASSLTDEAFF
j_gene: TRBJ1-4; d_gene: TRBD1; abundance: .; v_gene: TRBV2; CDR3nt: TGTGCCAGCAGGAGGACAGGGGGCGAGGAAAAACTGTTTTTT; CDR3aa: CASRRTGGEEKLFF
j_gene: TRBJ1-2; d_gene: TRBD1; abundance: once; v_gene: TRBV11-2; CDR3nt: TGTGCCAGCAGACCCGGGACAGGGAATGGCTACACCTTC; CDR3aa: CASRPGTGNGYTF